This TCR beta chain was documented in a study of blood T cell repertoires in COVID-19. Looked up from germline, CDR1 is MDHEN and CDR2 is SYDVKM. There are 15 residues in the CDR3. The J segment lost 1 base and the V segment lost 7 bases, leaving 3 bases of the junction unmatched. Sequencing used immunoSEQ multiplex PCR; TCRdb keeps in-frame clones, though not all of them. The table records roughly 380,000 clones, roughly 87% of them present only once. Material for sequencing was PBMCs or T cells enriched from blood (not recorded which). The rearrangement links TRBV28 to TRBJ2-3, with 12 bases that match TRBD2. This TCR came from a woman under 40 who had recovered from COVID-19. CDR3 residues: CASTRTSGGTDTQYF. CDR3 nucleotides: TGTGCCAGCACCCGGACTAGCGGGGGCACAGATACGCAGTATTTT.